This T cell receptor (beta chain) was sequenced during a study of identical twins. Study-wide results and caveats: Among beta out-of-frame sequences, excess sharing between twins appeared weaker.

Unique molecular identifiers were present on the cDNA, which also gained a universal primer site by template switching. Each CDR3 protein gets one entry after TCRdb re-called the 5' RACE reads with MiXCR. Among hundreds of thousands of distinct CDR3 sequences listed, roughly 6% were seen once. As regards this clonotype: The antigen is undetermined.

CDR3 size: 16 residues. V shed 1 base and J 6 bases; nucleotides not matched to a gene: 5. The germline gives CDR1 SGHDN, CDR2 FVKESK. The chain recombines TRBV14 with TRBJ2-1; 11 bases are a match to TRBD2. The TCR comes from a man younger than 35 in good health. Material for sequencing was naive T cells sorted from blood. CDR3 nucleotides: TGTGCCAGCAGCCAAGTCGGCACTAGCGGGAGCAATGAGCAGTTCTTC. Translating gives CASSQVGTSGSNEQFF.